One T cell receptor beta chain is described in this entry. What it recognizes is unknown. An end of the junction does not agree with germline; a read error may underlie this. CDR3 length: 15 amino acids. CDR1 is SSHAT, CDR2 FNYEAQ, per germline (reference sequence). The sample originates from a study of Ad26.COV2.S vaccination and SARS-CoV-2 variants. Points from the study as a whole: Once vaccination had occurred, spike-specific CD8+ and CD4+ T cell responses reportedly showed substantial breadth. Placebo recipients trailed vaccine recipients in spike-specific TCR breadth.

Treatment in this sample: 15 to 20 received Ad26.COV2.S at low or high dose, single or two shots; 5 received placebo; per-sample allocation not given. Day 63 after the first injection of vaccine or placebo was the sampling time. An Ad26 vector carrying the Wuhan-strain SARS-CoV-2 spike served as the vaccine. Method: immunoSEQ multiplex PCR; TCRdb's copy keeps in-frame clones and lacks some. Here the sample spans about 440,000 clones, about 90% being singletons. The receptor comes from a person between 18 and 59 years old who received the Ad26.COV2.S COVID-19 vaccine or a placebo. The material sequenced was peripheral blood, taken in a trial of Ad26.COV2.S vaccine versus placebo. J is TRBJ2-5 and V is TRBV7-7, with D perhaps TRBD1 (6 bases). The CDR3 reads CASSPYGDNKQTQYF. For the CDR3, the DNA is TGTGCTAGCAGCCCATACGGGGACAACAAGCAGACCCAGTACTTC.